This TCR beta chain was found in a study of ipilimumab plus nivolumab after autologous stem cell transplantation (dated by TCRdb to the early 2020s). About the study as a whole: The median number of doses received by trial patients was about 5 for ipilimumab and about 8 for nivolumab. The DLBCL cohort included primary refractory and relapsed disease, with 18-month progression-free survival of around 86% and 29% respectively. The intent-to-treat population of the trial consisted of some 40 patients. Patients undergoing autologous transplant for high-risk diffuse large B cell lymphoma, mature T cell lymphoma, or multiple myeloma were enrolled in the trial. Study-wide findings and limitations: According to the authors, a biologic rationale for studying the approach further came from T cell receptor repertoire, regulatory T cell phenotype and gut microbiota profiles. The authors concluded that, as post-transplant consolidation, combined checkpoint inhibition appeared tolerable.

Ipilimumab was given at 1 mg/kg intravenously on day 1 of selected weeks, and checkpoint therapy started 14 to 28 days after autologous transplant. Nivolumab was given at 3 mg/kg intravenously on day 1 of weeks 1, 4, 7, 10, and every two weeks through week 26. This Phase Ib clinical trial tested ipilimumab plus nivolumab, a combined checkpoint inhibition, as consolidation after autologous stem cell transplantation. CDR1 and CDR2 are read off the germline V gene (reference sequence) as WNHNN and SYGVQD. The CDR3 spans 14 residues, from the cysteine through the phenylalanine. The DNA shown is the 42-base CDR3, in frame from base 1. V lost 0 bases and J lost 5 bases; the stretch between them is 10 bases long. Receptors were amplified or captured by the immunoSEQ multiplex PCR assay. Entries here come from immuneACCESS through TCRdb and include only in-frame sequences with V and J called. Some clones fail to appear in such tables; in the studies checked, an unresolved V gene covers under half of the shortfall, and the cause of the remainder is unknown. Across this sample there are 10,000 to 15,000 clones, with around four fifths seen only once. The ten largest clones add up to around 15% of the sample.

With regard to this clone: Its antigen has not been determined. Per-nucleotide qualities are absent, and no much larger clonotype sits a single base away.

The sequence came from a male donor with diffuse large B-cell lymphoma. Sequenced here: PBMCs, sampled in a trial of ipilimumab plus nivolumab as post-transplant consolidation. The chain links TRBV10-1 with TRBJ2-5, with no confident D gene call. The bases are TGCGCCAGCAGTGAGTCGAGGTACCGGGAGACCCAGTACTTC. Translated, it reads CASSESRYRETQYF.